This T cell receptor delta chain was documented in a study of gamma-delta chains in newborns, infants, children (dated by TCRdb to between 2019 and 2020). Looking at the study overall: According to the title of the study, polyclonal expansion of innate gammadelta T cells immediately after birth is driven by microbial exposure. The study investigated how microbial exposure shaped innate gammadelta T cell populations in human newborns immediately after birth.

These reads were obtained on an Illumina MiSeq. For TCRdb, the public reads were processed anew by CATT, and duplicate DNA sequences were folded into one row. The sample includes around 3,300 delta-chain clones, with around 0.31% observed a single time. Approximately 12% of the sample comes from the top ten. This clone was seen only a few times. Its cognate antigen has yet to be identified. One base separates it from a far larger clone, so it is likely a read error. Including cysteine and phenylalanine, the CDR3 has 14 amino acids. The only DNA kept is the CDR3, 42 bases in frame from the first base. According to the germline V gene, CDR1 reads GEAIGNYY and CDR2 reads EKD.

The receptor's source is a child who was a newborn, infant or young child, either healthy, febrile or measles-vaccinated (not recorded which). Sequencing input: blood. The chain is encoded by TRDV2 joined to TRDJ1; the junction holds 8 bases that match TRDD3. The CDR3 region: CACDTLGDTDKLTF. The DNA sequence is TGTGCCTGTGACACCCTGGGGGACACCGATAAACTCACCTTT.